This T cell receptor (beta chain) was recovered during a study of blood T cell repertoires in COVID-19. Sequencing used immunoSEQ multiplex PCR; TCRdb keeps in-frame clones, though not all of them. The table has roughly 35,000 clones, approximately 78% seen once. The germline V gene encodes CDR1 SGHNT and CDR2 YYREEE (reference sequence). The V and J ends lost 3 bases and 2 bases, in that order; junction bases with no gene match: 3. There are 16 residues in the CDR3. The receptor was isolated from a woman aged 55 to 70 with acute or convalescent COVID-19. Sequences were obtained from peripheral blood. This sequence joins TRBV5-4 and TRBJ1-6, with TRBD1 matching over 9 bases. The CDR3: CASSSGQGPYNSPLHF. Here the CDR3 DNA reads TGTGCCAGCAGCTCCGGACAGGGGCCCTATAATTCACCCCTCCACTTT.